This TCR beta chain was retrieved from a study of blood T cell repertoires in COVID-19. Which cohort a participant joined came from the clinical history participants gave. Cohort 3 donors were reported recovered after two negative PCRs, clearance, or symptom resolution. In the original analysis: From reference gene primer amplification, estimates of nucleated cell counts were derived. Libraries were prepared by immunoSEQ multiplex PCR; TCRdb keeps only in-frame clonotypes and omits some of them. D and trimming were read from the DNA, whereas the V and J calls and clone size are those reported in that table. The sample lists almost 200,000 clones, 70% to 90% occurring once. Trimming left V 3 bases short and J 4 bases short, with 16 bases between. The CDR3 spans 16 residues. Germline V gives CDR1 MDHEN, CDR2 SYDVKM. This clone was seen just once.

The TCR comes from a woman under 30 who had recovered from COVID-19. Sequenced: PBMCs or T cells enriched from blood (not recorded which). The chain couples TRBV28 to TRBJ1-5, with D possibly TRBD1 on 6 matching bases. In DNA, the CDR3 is TGTGCCAGCAGTTTGAGCCAGGGGAGCCGTAATCAGCCCCAGCATTTT. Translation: CASSLSQGSRNQPQHF.